This T cell receptor (beta chain) was sequenced in a study of blood T cell repertoires in COVID-19. Whole-study context: The United States, Italy and Spain provided the acute and convalescent COVID-19 samples.

The method was immunoSEQ multiplex PCR; TCRdb's version includes in-frame clones alone and lacks a portion of them. Of around 140,000 clones listed, roughly 84% were seen once; the top ten hold over 1.1%. There are 15 residues in the CDR3. The V gene end was trimmed by 6 bases and the J gene end by 8 bases; junction bases not matched to a gene: 9. Germline CDR1 SEHNR, CDR2 FQNEAQ (reference sequence). The sequence came from a man aged 55 to 70 with acute or convalescent COVID-19. Specimen: peripheral blood. This chain uses TRBV7-9 with TRBJ1-4; TRBD1 matches at 10 bases. The CDR3 sequence is CASSYGQGVSEKLFF. As DNA, the CDR3 is TGTGCCAGCAGTTACGGACAGGGGGTCTCGGAAAAACTGTTTTTT.